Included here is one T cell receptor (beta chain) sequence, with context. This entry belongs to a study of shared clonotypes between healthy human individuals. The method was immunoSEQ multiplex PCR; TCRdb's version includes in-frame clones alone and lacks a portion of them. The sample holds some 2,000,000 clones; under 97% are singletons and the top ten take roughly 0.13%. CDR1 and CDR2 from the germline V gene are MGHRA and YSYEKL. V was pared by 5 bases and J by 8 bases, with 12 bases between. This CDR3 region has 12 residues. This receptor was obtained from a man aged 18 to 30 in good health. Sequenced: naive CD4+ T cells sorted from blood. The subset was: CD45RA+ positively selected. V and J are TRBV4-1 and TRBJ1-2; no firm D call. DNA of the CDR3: TGCGCCAGCAGCGCAGACCTCGGGGGCTACACCTTC. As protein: CASSADLGGYTF.